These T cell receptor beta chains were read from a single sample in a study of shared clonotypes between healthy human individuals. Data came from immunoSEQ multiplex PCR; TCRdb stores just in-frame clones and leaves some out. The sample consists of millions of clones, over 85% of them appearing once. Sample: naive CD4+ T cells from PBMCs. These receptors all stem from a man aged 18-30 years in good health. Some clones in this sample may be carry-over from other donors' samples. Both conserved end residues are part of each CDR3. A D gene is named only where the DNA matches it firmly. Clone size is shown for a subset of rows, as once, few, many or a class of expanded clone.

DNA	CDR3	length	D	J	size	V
TGTGCCAGTAGTATAAGTGTAGCGGGAAACACAGATACGCAGTATTTT	CASSISVAGNTDTQYF	16	TRBD2	TRBJ2-3	NA	TRBV19
TGTGCCAGCAGCTCCCCAAGATCTAGTGGTCTTCATGAGCAGTTCTTC	CASSSPRSSGLHEQFF	16	NA	TRBJ2-1	NA	TRBV7-9
TGTGCCAGCAGTGAAATAGGGGGCATTGAAAAACTGTTTTTT	CASSEIGGIEKLFF	14	TRBD1	TRBJ1-4	NA	TRBV2
TGTGCCAGCAGGACGGGCGAGACCCAGTACTTC	CASRTGETQYF	11	NA	TRBJ2-5	NA	TRBV6-6
TGTGCCAGCAGCGCCTCTAGCGGATACACAGATACGCAGTATTTT	CASSASSGYTDTQYF	15	TRBD2	TRBJ2-3	NA	TRBV9
TGTGCCACCAGCAGAGTGGGGGTTCCTTTCAATGAGCAGTTCTTC	CATSRVGVPFNEQFF	15	NA	TRBJ2-1	NA	TRBV15
TGTGCCAGCAGTTCCACAGGGGGTGGGCAGTACTTC	CASSSTGGGQYF	12	TRBD1	TRBJ2-7	once	TRBV28
TGTGCCAGCAGTGCCTTCTCTTTTCCACAGGGTCTCGGCGGCTACACCTTC	CASSAFSFPQGLGGYTF	17	NA	TRBJ1-2	NA	TRBV6-1
TGCAGCACGGGACAGCAAGGGGGTTATTCACCCCTCCACTTT	CSTGQQGGYSPLHF	14	TRBD1	TRBJ1-6	NA	TRBV29-1
TGTGCCAGCAGGGGGGCAGGCCACGATATTCAGCCCCAGCATTTT	CASRGAGHDIQPQHF	15	NA	TRBJ1-5	NA	TRBV2
TGTGCCATCAGTGACACGACAGGGGTAGAGACCCAGTACTTC	CAISDTTGVETQYF	14	TRBD1	TRBJ2-5	NA	TRBV10-3
TGTGCCAGCAGCCCCGGGACAGGGTTTTCAGATACGCAGTATTTT	CASSPGTGFSDTQYF	15	TRBD1	TRBJ2-3	NA	TRBV5-6
TGTGCCTGGAGTGGGGAGCTTGAAGCTTTCTTT	CAWSGELEAFF	11	NA	TRBJ1-1	few	TRBV30
TGTGCCAGCAGCTTAGGCCAGGGTAGGAATGAGCAGTTCTTC	CASSLGQGRNEQFF	14	NA	TRBJ2-1	NA	TRBV5-5
TGTGCCAGCAGCCCTAGGTTGTGGCGGGAGGGCCCCCAAGAGACCCAGTACTTC	CASSPRLWREGPQETQYF	18	TRBD2	TRBJ2-5	NA	TRBV5-4